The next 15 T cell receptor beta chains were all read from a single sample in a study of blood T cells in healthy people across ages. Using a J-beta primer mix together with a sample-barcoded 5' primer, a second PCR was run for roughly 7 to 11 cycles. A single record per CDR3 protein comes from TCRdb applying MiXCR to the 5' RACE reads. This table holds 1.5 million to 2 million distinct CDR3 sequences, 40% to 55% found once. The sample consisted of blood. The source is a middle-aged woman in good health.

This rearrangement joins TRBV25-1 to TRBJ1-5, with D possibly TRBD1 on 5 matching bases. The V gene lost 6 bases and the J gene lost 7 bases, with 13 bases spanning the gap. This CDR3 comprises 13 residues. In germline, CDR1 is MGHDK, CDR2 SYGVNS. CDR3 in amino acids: CASRGDSGQPQHF. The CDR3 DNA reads TGTGCCAGCAGGGGGGATTCGGGGCAGCCCCAGCATTTT.

The CDR3 sequence is CASSPATRPDTQYF. CDR3 nucleotides: TGTGCCAGCTCACCGGCGACTAGACCAGATACGCAGTATTTT. The V gene is TRBV18, the J gene TRBJ2-3; possibly TRBD2 for D (6 bases). V lost 3 bases and J 4 bases, leaving 11 bases between the germline ends. Germline loops: CDR1 KGHSH, CDR2 LQKENI. The CDR3 has 14 residues. Supplemented by reference TRBV18 and TRBJ2-3, the full variable domain reads NAGVMQNPRHLVRRRGQEARLRCSPMKGHSHVYWYRQLPEEGLKFMVYLQKENIIDESGMPKERFSAEFPKEGPSILRIQQVVRGDSAAYFCASSPATRPDTQYFGPGTRLTVL.

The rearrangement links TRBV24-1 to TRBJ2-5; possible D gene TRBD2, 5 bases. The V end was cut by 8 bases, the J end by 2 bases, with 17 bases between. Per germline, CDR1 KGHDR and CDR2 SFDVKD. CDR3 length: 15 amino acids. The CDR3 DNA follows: TGTGCCACCACACAACGGGCCAGCGGACAAGAGACCCAGTACTTC. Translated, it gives CATTQRASGQETQYF.

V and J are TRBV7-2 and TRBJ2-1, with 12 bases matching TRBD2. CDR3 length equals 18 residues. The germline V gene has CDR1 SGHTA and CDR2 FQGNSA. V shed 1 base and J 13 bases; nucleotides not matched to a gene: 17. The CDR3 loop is CASSLGLAGGQSVETQFF. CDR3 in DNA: TGTGCCAGCAGCTTAGGGCTAGCGGGGGGGCAATCCGTTGAGACCCAGTTCTTC. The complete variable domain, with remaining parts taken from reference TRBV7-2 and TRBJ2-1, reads GAGVSQSPSNKVTEKGKDVELRCDPISGHTALYWYRQSLGQGLEFLIYFQGNSAPDKSGLPSDRFSAERTGGSVSTLTIQRTQQEDSAVYLCASSLGLAGGQSVETQFFGPGTRLTVL.

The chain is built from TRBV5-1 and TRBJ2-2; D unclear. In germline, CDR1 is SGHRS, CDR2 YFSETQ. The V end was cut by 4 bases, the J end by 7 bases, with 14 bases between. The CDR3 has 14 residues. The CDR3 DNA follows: TGCGCCAGCAGCATGAACGAGGCCGGCGGGGAGCTGTTTTTT. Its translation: CASSMNEAGGELFF.

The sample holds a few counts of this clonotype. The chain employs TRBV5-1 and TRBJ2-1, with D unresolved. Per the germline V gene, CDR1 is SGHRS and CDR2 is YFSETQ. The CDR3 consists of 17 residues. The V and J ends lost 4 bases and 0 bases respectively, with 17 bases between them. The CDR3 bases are TGCGCCAGCAGCACCGGATGGACGGGCAGCTCCTACAATGAGCAGTTCTTC. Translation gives CASSTGWTGSSYNEQFF. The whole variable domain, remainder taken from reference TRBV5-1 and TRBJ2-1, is KAGVTQTPRYLIKTRGQQVTLSCSPISGHRSVSWYQQTPGQGLQFLFEYFSETQRNKGNFPGRFSGRQFSNSRSEMNVSTLELGDSALYLCASSTGWTGSSYNEQFFGPGTRLTVL.

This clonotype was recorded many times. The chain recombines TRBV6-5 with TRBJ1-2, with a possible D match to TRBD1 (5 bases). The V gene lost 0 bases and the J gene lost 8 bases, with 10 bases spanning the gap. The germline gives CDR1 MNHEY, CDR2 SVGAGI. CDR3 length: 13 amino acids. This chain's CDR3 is CASSYSSRDGYTF. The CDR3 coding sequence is TGTGCCAGCAGTTACTCAAGCAGGGACGGCTACACCTTC.

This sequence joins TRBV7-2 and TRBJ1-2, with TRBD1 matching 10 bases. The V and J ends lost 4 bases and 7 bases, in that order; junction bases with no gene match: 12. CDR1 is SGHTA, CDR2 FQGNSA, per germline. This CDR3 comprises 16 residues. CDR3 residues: CASSYDRDRGMGGYTF. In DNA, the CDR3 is TGTGCCAGCAGCTACGATCGGGACAGGGGTATGGGTGGCTACACCTTC.

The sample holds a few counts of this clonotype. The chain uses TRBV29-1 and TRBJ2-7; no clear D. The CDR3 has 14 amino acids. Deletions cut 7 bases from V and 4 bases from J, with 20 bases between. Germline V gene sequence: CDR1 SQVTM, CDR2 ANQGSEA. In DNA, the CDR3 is TGCAGCGAGGAGTCGACGGTTGGTTGGTACGAGCAGTACTTC. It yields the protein CSEESTVGWYEQYF.

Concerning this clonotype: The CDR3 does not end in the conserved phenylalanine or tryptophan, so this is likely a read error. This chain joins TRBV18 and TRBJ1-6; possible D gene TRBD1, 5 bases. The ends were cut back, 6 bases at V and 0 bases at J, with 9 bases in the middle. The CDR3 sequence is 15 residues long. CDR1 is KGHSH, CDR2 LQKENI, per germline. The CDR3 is CASSYGTSYNSPLHY. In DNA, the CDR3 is TGTGCCAGCTCCTACGGGACCTCCTATAATTCACCCCTCCACTAT.

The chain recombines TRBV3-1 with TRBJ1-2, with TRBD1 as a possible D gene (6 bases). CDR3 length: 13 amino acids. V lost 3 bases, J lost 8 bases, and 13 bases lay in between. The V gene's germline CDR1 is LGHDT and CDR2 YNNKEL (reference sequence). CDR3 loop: CASSHTNRDGYTF. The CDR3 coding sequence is TGTGCCAGCAGCCATACCAACAGGGACGGCTACACCTTC.

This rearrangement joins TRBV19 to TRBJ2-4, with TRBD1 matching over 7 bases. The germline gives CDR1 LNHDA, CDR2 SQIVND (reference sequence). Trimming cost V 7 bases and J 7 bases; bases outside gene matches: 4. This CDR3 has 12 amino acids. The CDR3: CASTGTVNIQYF. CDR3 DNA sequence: TGTGCCAGTACTGGGACAGTCAACATTCAGTACTTC.

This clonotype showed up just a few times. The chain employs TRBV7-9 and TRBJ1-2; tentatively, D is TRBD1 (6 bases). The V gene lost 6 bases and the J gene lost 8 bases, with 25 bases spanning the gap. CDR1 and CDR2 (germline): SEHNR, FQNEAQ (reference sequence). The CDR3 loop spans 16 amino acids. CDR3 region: CASSQSDGRGRVGYTF. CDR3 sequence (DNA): TGTGCCAGCAGTCAGAGCGACGGCAGGGGCAGGGTAGGCTACACCTTC.

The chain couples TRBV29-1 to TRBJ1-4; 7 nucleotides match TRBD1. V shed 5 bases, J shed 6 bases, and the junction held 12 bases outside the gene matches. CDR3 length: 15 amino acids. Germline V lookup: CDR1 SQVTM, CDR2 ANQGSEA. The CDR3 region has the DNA TGCAGCGTTATGACTACCGGGACAGCCTATGAAAAACTGTTTTTT. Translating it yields CSVMTTGTAYEKLFF. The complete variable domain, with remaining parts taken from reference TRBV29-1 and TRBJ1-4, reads SAVISQKPSRDICQRGTSLTIQCQVDSQVTMMFWYRQQPGQSLTLIATANQGSEATYESGFVIDKFPISRPNLTFSTLTVSNMSPEDSSIYLCSVMTTGTAYEKLFFGSGTQLSVL.

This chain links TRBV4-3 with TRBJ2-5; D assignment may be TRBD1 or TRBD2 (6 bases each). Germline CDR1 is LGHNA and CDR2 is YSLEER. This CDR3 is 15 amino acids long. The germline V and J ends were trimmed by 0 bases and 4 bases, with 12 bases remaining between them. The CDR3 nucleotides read TGCGCCAGCAGCCAAGAAGGGGGGCGGGTAGAGACCCAGTACTTC. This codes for CASSQEGGRVETQYF.